The 13 T cell receptor beta chains reported below all come from one sample, sequenced in a study of OX40 agonist ivuxolimab in advanced cancers. Sequencing was performed with immunoSEQ multiplex PCR; in TCRdb, only in-frame clones are kept and a portion is missing. The sample holds under 100,000 clones, 80% to 90% seen once. The starting material was CD4+ or CD8+ T cells sorted from blood, obtained in a trial of the OX40 agonist ivuxolimab. Receptors were obtained from an adult with an advanced solid tumor such as melanoma, head and neck, liver or kidney cancer.

This chain uses TRBV25-1 with TRBJ2-7; D remains unclear. The V gene lost 3 bases and the J gene lost 3 bases, with 9 bases spanning the gap. This CDR3 is 13 amino acids long. Germline V gene sequence: CDR1 MGHDK, CDR2 SYGVNS. DNA of the CDR3: TGTGCCAGCAGTGATCGGAACATCTACGAGCAGTACTTC. Translation: CASSDRNIYEQYF.

The chain combines TRBV5-8 with TRBJ2-2; tentatively, D is TRBD1 (6 bases). Looked up from germline, CDR1 is SGHTS and CDR2 is YDEGEE. There are 14 residues in the CDR3. Trimming left V 2 bases short and J 1 base short, with 6 bases between. CDR3 bases: TGTGCCAGCAGCTTACAGGGGAACACCGGGGAGCTGTTTTTT. Protein sequence: CASSLQGNTGELFF.

The chain is built from TRBV4-1 and TRBJ2-7, with 15 bases identical to TRBD2. J was trimmed by 2 bases and V by 4 bases; bases with no gene match: 3. The V gene's germline CDR1 is MGHRA and CDR2 YSYEKL. CDR3 length: 16 amino acids. Here the CDR3 DNA reads TGCGCCAGCAGCCTGGGACTAGCGGGGGGAGCCTACGAGCAGTACTTC. This translates into CASSLGLAGGAYEQYF.

This chain connects TRBV29-1 to TRBJ2-1; no clear D gene. This CDR3 region has 12 residues. V lost 7 bases and J lost 1, with 8 bases in between. Germline V lookup: CDR1 SQVTM, CDR2 ANQGSEA. CDR3 DNA sequence: TGCAGCGCGGGCCAATCCTACAATGAGCAGTTCTTC. Translation gives CSAGQSYNEQFF.

The chain links TRBV28 to TRBJ1-3; 7 bases match TRBD1. Germline CDR1 and CDR2: MDHEN and SYDVKM. J gave up 0 bases and V 6 bases, and 5 bases lay outside the gene matches. The CDR3 sequence is 15 residues long. The CDR3 region is CASRVTGASGNTIYF. The DNA of the CDR3 is TGTGCCAGCAGAGTAACAGGGGCCTCTGGAAACACCATATATTTT.

The chain uses TRBV6-5 and TRBJ2-2; weak D call: TRBD1 (6 bases). The CDR3 runs to 15 residues. CDR1 and CDR2 (germline): MNHEY, SVGAGI. V was trimmed by 8 bases and J by 3 bases, leaving 16 bases between them. CDR3 amino acids: CASGRLGGYTGELFF. Here the CDR3 DNA reads TGTGCCAGCGGGCGTCTAGGGGGATACACCGGGGAGCTGTTTTTT.

This chain connects TRBV6-1 to TRBJ1-1; D is undetermined. Trimming left V 3 bases short and J 1 base short, with 6 bases between. The CDR3 has 13 amino acids. Germline V gene data show CDR1 as MNHNS and CDR2 as SASEGT. Here the CDR3 DNA reads TGTGCCAGCAGTGACAGGAGGAACACTGAAGCTTTCTTT. It specifies CASSDRRNTEAFF.

For the CDR3, the DNA is TGCGCCAGCAGCTTGAGACTAGCGGACTCCTACGAGCAGTACTTC. It specifies CASSLRLADSYEQYF. The chain recombines TRBV5-1 with TRBJ2-7; 9 bases match TRBD2. Germline V gene sequence: CDR1 SGHRS, CDR2 YFSETQ. V lost 1 base and J lost 0; bases outside the gene matches: 2. The CDR3 consists of 15 residues.

This clone was picked up one time. The chain carries TRBV6-1 and TRBJ1-3, with TRBD1 as a possible D gene (5 bases). CDR1 MNHNS and CDR2 SASEGT come from the germline V gene. This CDR3 spans 14 amino acids. The V gene lost 7 bases and the J gene lost 0 bases, with 10 bases spanning the gap. CDR3 protein: CASNNRSSGNTIYF. The CDR3 bases are TGTGCCAGCAACAACAGGTCCTCTGGAAACACCATATATTTT.

This sequence joins TRBV6-5 and TRBJ2-7; D may be TRBD1 or TRBD2 (5 bases each). V lost 5 bases, J lost 5 bases, and 16 bases lay in between. The germline V gene encodes CDR1 MNHEY and CDR2 SVGAGI. The CDR3 is 14 residues long. DNA of the CDR3: TGTGCCAGCAGTCGAGGGGACCCGGTGGACGAGCAGTACTTC. Translation: CASSRGDPVDEQYF.

This chain connects TRBV5-1 to TRBJ2-5, with 12 bases identical to TRBD2. The ends lost 3 bases at V and 4 bases at J; junction bases unmatched: 4. Germline V gives CDR1 SGHRS, CDR2 YFSETQ. This CDR3 has 15 residues. Here the CDR3 reads CASSSGLAGRETQYF. In DNA form, the CDR3 reads TGCGCCAGCAGCTCTGGACTAGCGGGGAGAGAGACCCAGTACTTC.

The chain links TRBV21-1 to TRBJ1-3; the table's TRBD1 call for D was not verified on the DNA. TRBV21-1 is given as a pseudogene. CDR3 length: 18 residues. CDR3 amino acids: CASSKVFAGDGSGNTIYF. CDR3 nucleotides: TGTGCCAGCAGCAAAGTCTTCGCAGGGGACGGCTCTGGAAACACCATATATTTT.

The V and J genes are TRBV4-3 and TRBJ1-4; no clear D. V was shortened by 0 bases and J by 6 bases, with 11 bases between the two germline ends. The CDR3 runs to 15 residues. Germline V gene data show CDR1 as LGHNA and CDR2 as YSLEER. DNA for the CDR3: TGCGCCAGCAGCCAAGATAGGGCAGGTTATGAAAAACTGTTTTTT. Translated: CASSQDRAGYEKLFF.